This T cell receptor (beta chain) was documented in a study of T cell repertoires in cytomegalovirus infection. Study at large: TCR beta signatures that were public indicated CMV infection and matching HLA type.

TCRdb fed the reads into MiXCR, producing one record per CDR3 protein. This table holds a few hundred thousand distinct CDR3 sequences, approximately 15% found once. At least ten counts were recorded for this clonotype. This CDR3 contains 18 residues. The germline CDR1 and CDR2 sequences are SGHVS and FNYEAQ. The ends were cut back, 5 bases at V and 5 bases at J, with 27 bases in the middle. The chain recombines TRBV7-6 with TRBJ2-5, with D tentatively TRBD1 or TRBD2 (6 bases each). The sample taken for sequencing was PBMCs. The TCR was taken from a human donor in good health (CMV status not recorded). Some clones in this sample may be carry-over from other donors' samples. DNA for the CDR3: TGTGCCAGCAGCCCGCTAGGAGGGGGGAACCAAAGGGAGGAGACCCAGTACTTC. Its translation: CASSPLGGGNQREETQYF.